This TCR beta chain was sequenced during a study of blood T cell repertoires in COVID-19. Study background: COVID-19 samples, acute and convalescent, were from the United States, Italy and Spain. Sources were T cells, B-cell-depleted T cells, or PBMCs; the material itself was cDNA or gDNA.

As originally analysed: How many nucleated cells were present was estimated from reference gene primer amplification. The data were produced by immunoSEQ multiplex PCR, yet TCRdb's version contains in-frame clones alone and is incomplete. That table supplies the V and J calls and clone size; D and trimming were determined from the DNA. The profile shows approximately 210,000 clones, about 83% of them singletons. The CDR3 consists of 13 residues. The V segment lost 8 bases and the J segment 2 bases; nucleotides outside the gene matches: 6. Germline CDR1 is MDHEN and CDR2 is SYDVKM. The V call is TRBV28, the J call TRBJ2-7, with 7 bases lining up with TRBD2. This clonotype was sampled from a woman in her 50s with acute or convalescent COVID-19. What was sequenced was peripheral blood. The CDR3 coding sequence is TGTGCCAGCGCTCCCGGGACTACCTACGAGCAGTACTTC. It yields the protein CASAPGTTYEQYF.